Listed here are 31 T cell receptor beta chains from one sample, sequenced in a study of Graves' ophthalmopathy and Graves' hyperthyroidism. Amplification targeted the TCR beta CDR3 regions, with RNA transcripts as the source material. RT-PCR was first run with HTBI primers, then multiplex PCR in a second round. TCRdb independently ran MiXCR on the multiplex PCR reads; one entry per CDR3 protein. Of about 480,000 distinct CDR3 sequences in the sample, 13% to 15% were seen once. The sample consisted of blood. The receptors come from a woman aged 30 to 39 with Graves' ophthalmopathy.

This clonotype was recorded at least ten times. The chain couples TRBV7-8 to TRBJ1-1; no clear D. The length of the CDR3 is 13 residues. Trimming stripped 5 bases from V and 3 bases from J, with 10 bases between. CDR1 SGHVS and CDR2 FQNEAQ come from the germline V gene. CDR3 DNA sequence: TGTGCCAGCAGCCAACGGACGGACACTGAAGCTTTCTTT. Its translation: CASSQRTDTEAFF.

This clonotype was observed many times. The V gene is TRBV5-1, the J gene TRBJ1-6, with 8 bases that match TRBD1. Looked up from germline, CDR1 is SGHRS and CDR2 is YFSETQ. J lost 9 bases, V lost 0 bases, and 5 bases had no gene match. The length of the CDR3 is 15 residues. The CDR3: CASSLAGQDFSPLHF. The CDR3 nucleotides read TGCGCCAGCAGCTTGGCGGGACAGGATTTTTCACCCCTCCACTTT.

This clonotype was recorded at least ten times. V usage is TRBV20-1 and J usage is TRBJ2-7; 7 nucleotides align to TRBD2. The V and J ends lost 6 bases and 1 base, in that order; junction bases with no gene match: 6. The germline V gene encodes CDR1 DFQATT and CDR2 SNEGSKA (reference sequence). This CDR3 is built from 13 residues. The CDR3 nucleotides are TGCAGTGCCCATTTCGGGAGGTCCTACGAGCAGTACTTC. Translating gives CSAHFGRSYEQYF.

This clonotype has at least ten counts. The rearrangement links TRBV6-2 or TRBV6-3 to TRBJ2-2, with unresolved D. Trimming cost V 6 bases and J 0 bases, with 11 bases left between them. The CDR3 sequence is 15 residues long. From germline, CDR1 is MNHEY and CDR2 SVGEGT. CDR3 sequence (DNA): TGTGCCAGCAGCAGGACCCGTGCGAACACCGGGGAGCTGTTTTTT. It encodes CASSRTRANTGELFF.

In this sample, this clonotype turned up many times. The CDR3: CATRLDRHTEAFF. CDR3 bases: TGTGCCACCAGGCTAGACAGACACACTGAAGCTTTCTTT. This chain joins TRBV24-1 and TRBJ1-1; TRBD1 might be the D (5 bases). The CDR3 has 13 residues. CDR1 and CDR2 from the germline V gene are KGHDR and SFDVKD. Trimming left V 7 bases short and J 3 bases short, with 11 bases between.

In its sample, this clonotype was seen many times. J is TRBJ2-4 and V is TRBV6-1; TRBD1 matches at 7 bases. V trimming: 6 bases; J trimming: 1 base; junction bases outside the gene matches: 0. Germline assignment: CDR1 MNHNS and CDR2 SASEGT. The CDR3 runs to 13 residues. CDR3 residues: CASSRGAKNIQYF. DNA of the CDR3: TGTGCCAGCAGCAGGGGGGCCAAAAACATTCAGTACTTC.

This clonotype was seen ten or more times. V gene TRBV12-3 or TRBV12-4 combines with J gene TRBJ1-6; tentative D call: TRBD1 (5 bases). The CDR3 extends over 14 amino acids. V was pared by 5 bases and J by 6 bases, with 11 bases between. CDR3 protein: CASSQGLVNSPLHF. The DNA of the CDR3 is TGTGCCAGCAGTCAGGGACTCGTTAATTCACCCCTCCACTTT.

This clonotype came up many times. The rearrangement uses TRBV7-9 and TRBJ2-7; no reliable D call. The CDR3 has 14 amino acids. The V gene's germline CDR1 is SEHNR and CDR2 FQNEAQ (reference sequence). Trimming left V 1 base short and J 5 bases short, with 12 bases between. The CDR3 here is CASSLEMLTHEQYF. DNA of the CDR3: TGTGCCAGCAGCTTAGAAATGTTGACCCACGAGCAGTACTTC.

This clonotype was recorded many times. The chain carries TRBV5-8 and TRBJ1-2; 7 bases are shared with TRBD1. The ends lost 4 bases at V and 6 bases at J; junction bases unmatched: 9. The germline gives CDR1 SGHTS, CDR2 YDEGEE. The CDR3 is 14 residues long. The CDR3 DNA is TGTGCCAGCAGCCTTCTTAGACAGGGCAATGGCTACACCTTC. Encoded protein: CASSLLRQGNGYTF.

This clonotype was counted once. Just one base apart from a much larger clone, this may be a read error. V usage is TRBV12-3 or TRBV12-4 and J usage is TRBJ2-5; 8 positions agree with TRBD2. CDR3 length equals 14 residues. The CDR3 loop is CASSSSGTDETEYF. The CDR3 DNA reads TGTGCCAGCAGCAGTAGCGGGACGGATGAGACCGAGTACTTC.

This clonotype was recorded many times. The CDR3 DNA reads TGTGCCAGCAGCTTAGAATTAGGAGGGCTAGCGGAGACCCAGTACTTC. Amino acid sequence: CASSLELGGLAETQYF. The chain uses TRBV7-2 and TRBJ2-5, with D perhaps matching TRBD2 (6 bases). CDR3 length: 16 amino acids. Trimming left V 1 base short and J 5 bases short, with 17 bases between. Germline V lookup: CDR1 SGHTA, CDR2 FQGNSA.

This clonotype was observed at least ten times. The chain links TRBV28 to TRBJ1-1, with D tentatively TRBD1 (5 bases). Per the germline V gene, CDR1 is MDHEN and CDR2 is SYDVKM. This CDR3 contains 12 residues. Trimming removed 4 bases from V and 7 bases from J, with 10 bases in between. Here the CDR3 DNA reads TGTGCCAGCAGTTCTGGGGCAGTTGAAGCTTTCTTT. Translating gives CASSSGAVEAFF.

This clonotype was seen repeatedly, ten times or more. This chain joins TRBV20-1 and TRBJ1-1; D uncertain. Looked up from germline, CDR1 is DFQATT and CDR2 is SNEGSKA (reference sequence). The CDR3 runs 12 residues. Trimming left V 6 bases short and J 1 base short, with 9 bases between. The CDR3 is CSAPQENTEAFF. The CDR3 DNA follows: TGCAGTGCCCCCCAAGAGAACACTGAAGCTTTCTTT.

This clonotype was seen many times. The chain couples TRBV20-1 to TRBJ2-5; unclear D gene. The CDR3 is 15 amino acids. The V end was cut by 2 bases, the J end by 2 bases, with 15 bases between. Germline V CDR1 and CDR2: DFQATT, SNEGSKA (reference sequence). CDR3 coding DNA: TGCAGTGCTAGAAGGCTTGCAGACCAACAAGAGACCCAGTACTTC. Its translation is CSARRLADQQETQYF.

This clonotype was picked up many times. The chain joins TRBV10-3 to TRBJ1-3, with 10 bases aligning to TRBD1. Germline V gene data show CDR1 as ENHRY and CDR2 as SYGVKD. CDR3 length equals 15 residues. V lost 8 bases to trimming and J lost 4 bases; unmatched junction nucleotides: 8. For the CDR3, the DNA is TGTGCCATCGGTCCCGGGACAGGGGCCGGAAACACCATATATTTT. This translates into CAIGPGTGAGNTIYF.

This clonotype appeared many times. The chain employs TRBV7-3 and TRBJ1-1; D perhaps matches TRBD1 (5 bases). Per the germline V gene, CDR1 is SGHTA and CDR2 is FQGTGA. The CDR3 totals 15 residues. Trimming took off 2 bases at V and 1 base at J, with 11 bases between the two ends. The CDR3: CASSLGGTPNTEAFF. DNA for the CDR3: TGTGCCAGCAGCTTAGGGGGAACACCGAACACTGAAGCTTTCTTT.

This clonotype was found many times. V usage is TRBV11-3 and J usage is TRBJ2-2, with D tentatively TRBD1 (6 bases). The CDR3 is 13 amino acids. V was shortened by 5 bases and J by 2 bases, with 6 bases between the two germline ends. Germline CDR1 is SGHNT and CDR2 is YENEEA. The CDR3 sequence is CASSGGNTGELFF. CDR3 coding DNA: TGTGCCAGCAGCGGGGGCAACACCGGGGAGCTGTTTTTT.

This clonotype was observed at least ten times. The chain joins TRBV6-5 to TRBJ1-1; weak D call: TRBD1 (5 bases). Germline V gene lookup returns CDR1 MNHEY and CDR2 SVGAGI. This CDR3 spans 16 amino acids. The germline V and J ends were trimmed by 4 bases and 0 bases, with 15 bases remaining between them. The CDR3 region has the DNA TGTGCCAGCAGTTTCCGGGACGGCCTCATGAACACTGAAGCTTTCTTT. As protein: CASSFRDGLMNTEAFF.

The sample holds many counts of this clonotype. The chain is built from TRBV6-1 and TRBJ2-7, with 8 bases aligning to TRBD2. J was trimmed by 2 bases and V by 6 bases; bases with no gene match: 6. The CDR3 is 14 amino acids. Germline CDR1 and CDR2: MNHNS and SASEGT. The CDR3 here is CASSPEAGAYEQYF. The CDR3 region has the DNA TGTGCCAGCAGCCCCGAAGCGGGAGCCTACGAGCAGTACTTC.

About this clonotype: Being one base from a much bigger clone, this may be a read error. The conserved phenylalanine or tryptophan is not found at the CDR3 terminus, so this likely reflects a read error. The gene calls are TRBV4-2 and TRBJ1-1; 9 positions agree with TRBD1. The CDR3 spans 14 residues. Germline V gene data show CDR1 as LGHNA and CDR2 as YNFKEQ. Germline trimming cut 7 bases from V and 4 bases from J; bases unmatched to any gene: 7. CDR3: CASTLDRGGTEAFY. The CDR3 bases are TGTGCCAGCACCCTGGACAGGGGCGGCACTGAAGCTTTCTAT.

The rearrangement uses TRBV27 and TRBJ1-2; D unclear. The CDR3 extends over 13 amino acids. Germline V gene lookup returns CDR1 MNHEY and CDR2 SMNVEV (reference sequence). V was shortened by 0 bases and J by 2 bases, with 4 bases between the two germline ends. The CDR3 loop reads CASSLSMNYGYTF. Here the CDR3 DNA reads TGTGCCAGCAGTTTATCAATGAACTATGGCTACACCTTC.

This chain connects TRBV5-1 to TRBJ2-2; 8 bases agree with TRBD2. The CDR3 has 17 residues. Germline assignment: CDR1 SGHRS and CDR2 YFSETQ. J was trimmed by 0 bases and V by 0 bases; bases with no gene match: 4. CDR3 region: CASSLVIAGSNTGELFF. The CDR3 DNA follows: TGCGCCAGCAGCTTGGTGATAGCGGGATCGAACACCGGGGAGCTGTTTTTT.

This clonotype was seen repeatedly, ten times or more. This sequence joins TRBV27 and TRBJ2-2; the D is unclear. CDR1 and CDR2 (germline): MNHEY, SMNVEV (reference sequence). The germline V and J ends were trimmed by 0 bases and 7 bases, with 6 bases remaining between them. The CDR3 is 13 residues long. CDR3 residues: CASSLSGFGELFF. The CDR3, as DNA: TGTGCCAGCAGTTTATCGGGGTTCGGGGAGCTGTTTTTT.

The chain combines TRBV28 with TRBJ1-5; D not resolved. Trimming pared 2 bases from V and 6 bases from J, leaving 11 bases between. The CDR3 length is 14 residues. Looked up from germline, CDR1 is MDHEN and CDR2 is SYDVKM. For the CDR3, the DNA is TGTGCCAGCAGTTTAGACCTGGGAGCTCAGCCCCAGCATTTT. Protein sequence: CASSLDLGAQPQHF.

A few counts support this clonotype. The chain has TRBV7-2 and TRBJ2-5, with 11 bases lining up with TRBD1. V shed 3 bases, J shed 2 bases, and the junction held 2 bases outside the gene matches. The germline gives CDR1 SGHTA, CDR2 FQGNSA. The CDR3 length is 15 residues. The DNA for the CDR3 is TGTGCCAGCAGCTTGGGGGACAGGGGGCAAGAGACCCAGTACTTC. It codes for CASSLGDRGQETQYF.

In this sample, this clonotype turned up many times. The V gene is TRBV11-2, the J gene TRBJ2-5; the D gene could be TRBD1 or TRBD2 (5 bases each). The CDR3 is 14 amino acids. V lost 6 bases and J lost 5, with 16 bases in between. The germline CDR1 and CDR2 sequences are SGHAT and FQNNGV. CDR3: CASRWGRRTETQYF. CDR3 DNA: TGTGCCAGCAGGTGGGGACGTCGTACGGAGACCCAGTACTTC. Together with reference TRBV11-2 and TRBJ2-5, the CDR3 gives the full variable domain: EAGVAQSPRYKIIEKRQSVAFWCNPISGHATLYWYQQILGQGPKLLIQFQNNGVVDDSQLPKDRFSAERLKGVDSTLKIQPAKLEDSAVYLCASRWGRRTETQYFGPGTRLLVL.

This clonotype was seen at least ten times. J is TRBJ2-5 and V is TRBV7-2, with TRBD2 as a possible D gene (6 bases). The CDR3 is made up of 17 amino acids. Germline CDR1 is SGHTA and CDR2 is FQGNSA. Trimming stripped 1 base from V and 2 bases from J, with 17 bases between. The CDR3 nucleotides read TGTGCCAGCAGCTTAGGTTGGAGGGGCTTCCGTCAAGAGACCCAGTACTTC. As protein: CASSLGWRGFRQETQYF.

The rearrangement joins TRBV6-1 to TRBJ2-7, with 7 bases matching TRBD2. The germline gives CDR1 MNHNS, CDR2 SASEGT. The CDR3 extends over 13 amino acids. The CDR3 protein is CASSRAGTYEQCV. The CDR3 DNA follows: TGTGCCAGCAGTCGAGCGGGGACCTACGAGCAGTGCGTC.

At least ten counts were recorded for this clonotype. The chain carries TRBV2 and TRBJ1-5; TRBD1 is a possible D gene (5 bases). The CDR3 totals 14 residues. The V end was cut by 7 bases, the J end by 6 bases, with 16 bases between. Germline V lookup: CDR1 SNHLY, CDR2 FYNNEI. The CDR3 reads CASTPGGGVQPQHF. CDR3 coding DNA: TGTGCCAGCACCCCTGGCGGGGGTGTTCAGCCCCAGCATTTT.

This clonotype came up many times. This chain uses TRBV28 with TRBJ2-7; 12 bases are shared with TRBD1. Trimming removed 3 bases from V and 6 bases from J; junction bases left unmatched: 6. Germline V CDR1 and CDR2: MDHEN, SYDVKM. This CDR3 region has 15 residues. The chain's CDR3 is CASSFPGQGALEQYF. CDR3 in DNA: TGTGCCAGCAGTTTCCCGGGACAGGGGGCGCTCGAGCAGTACTTC.

This clonotype has a count of ten or more. The chain uses TRBV12-3 or TRBV12-4 and TRBJ1-1; D is perhaps TRBD1 (5 bases). With 6 bases removed from V and 3 bases from J, the gap between germline ends came to 17 bases. The CDR3 spans 15 residues. The CDR3 DNA is TGTGCCAGCAGCGGGGCAGTCGGTGTTCACACTGAAGCTTTCTTT. This translates into CASSGAVGVHTEAFF.